This T cell receptor beta chain was sequenced during a study of T-cell memory formation after mild COVID-19. This clonotype was found a few times. Its antigen is not known. CDR3 length: 14 residues. Trimming stripped 6 bases from V and 3 bases from J, with 12 bases between. From 5'RACE with constant-segment primers came TCR alpha and TCR beta cDNA libraries that carried sample barcodes and UMIs. MiXCR, applied by TCRdb to the 5' RACE reads, yields one record per CDR3 protein. The data show 350,000 to 500,000 distinct CDR3 sequences, 20% seen once. Study-wide findings and caveats: Still unconfirmed is whether the second-wave clones peaking on day 37 recognized SARS-CoV-2. Clones contracting day 15 to 85 were balanced CD4/CD8; later expanders leaned CD4+. Some clones that responded were present in memory (sampled pre-infection), which suggests cross-reactive memory joined.

The receptor was isolated from an adult woman who had mild COVID-19 (a few samples of this study predate the infection). Cell type and time point are not known. The source material was PBMCs or a T cell subset sorted from them (not recorded which). This chain connects TRBV12-3 or TRBV12-4 to TRBJ2-4; D unresolved. As DNA, the CDR3 is TGTGCCAGCAGCCCCCGTTCTGGCAAAAACATTCAGTACTTC. Protein sequence: CASSPRSGKNIQYF.